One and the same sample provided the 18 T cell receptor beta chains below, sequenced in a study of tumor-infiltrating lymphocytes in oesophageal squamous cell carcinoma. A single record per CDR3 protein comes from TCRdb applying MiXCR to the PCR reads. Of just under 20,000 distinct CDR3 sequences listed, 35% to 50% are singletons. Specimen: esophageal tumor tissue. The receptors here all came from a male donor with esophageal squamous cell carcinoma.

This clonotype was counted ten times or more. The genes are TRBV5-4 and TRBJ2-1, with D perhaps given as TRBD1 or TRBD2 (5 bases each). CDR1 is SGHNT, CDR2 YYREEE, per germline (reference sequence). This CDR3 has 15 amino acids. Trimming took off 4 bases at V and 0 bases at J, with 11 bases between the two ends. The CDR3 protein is CASSRDGSSYNEQFF. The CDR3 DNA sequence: TGTGCCAGCAGCCGGGACGGAAGCTCCTACAATGAGCAGTTCTTC.

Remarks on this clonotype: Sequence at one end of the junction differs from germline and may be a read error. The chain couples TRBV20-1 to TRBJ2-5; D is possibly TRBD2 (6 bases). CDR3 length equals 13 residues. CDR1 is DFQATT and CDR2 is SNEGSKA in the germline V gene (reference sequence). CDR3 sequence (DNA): TGCAGTGCTGACCGGGAGCATAATTCACCCCTCCACTTC. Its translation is CSADREHNSPLHF.

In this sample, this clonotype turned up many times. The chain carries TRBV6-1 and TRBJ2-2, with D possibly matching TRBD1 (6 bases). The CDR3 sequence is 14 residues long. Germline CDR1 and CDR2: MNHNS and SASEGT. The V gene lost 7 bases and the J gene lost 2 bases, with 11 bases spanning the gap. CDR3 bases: TGTGCCAGCAACAGGGCACCTAACACCGGGGAGCTGTTTTTT. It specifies CASNRAPNTGELFF.

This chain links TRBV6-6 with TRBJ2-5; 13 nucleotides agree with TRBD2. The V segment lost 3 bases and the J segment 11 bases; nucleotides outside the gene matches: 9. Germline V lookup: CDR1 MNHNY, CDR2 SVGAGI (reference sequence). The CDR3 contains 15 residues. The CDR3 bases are TGTGCCAGCAGTTATACTAGCGGGGGGGTGAATGAGCAGTACTTC. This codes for CASSYTSGGVNEQYF.

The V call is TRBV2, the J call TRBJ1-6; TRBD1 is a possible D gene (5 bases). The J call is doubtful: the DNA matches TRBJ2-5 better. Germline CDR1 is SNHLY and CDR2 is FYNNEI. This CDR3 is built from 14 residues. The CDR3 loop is CASSDEFGAETQYF. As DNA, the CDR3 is TGTGCCAGCAGTGACGAGTTTGGGGCGGAGACCCAGTACTTC.

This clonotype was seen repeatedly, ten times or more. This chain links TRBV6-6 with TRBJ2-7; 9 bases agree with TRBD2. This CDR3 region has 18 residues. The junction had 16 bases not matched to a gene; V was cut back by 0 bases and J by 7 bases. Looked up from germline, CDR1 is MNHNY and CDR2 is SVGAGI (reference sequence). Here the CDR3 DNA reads TGTGCCAGCAGTTACTCGAGGGGGGCGGGAGGGATCCACAATGAGCAGTACTTC. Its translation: CASSYSRGAGGIHNEQYF.

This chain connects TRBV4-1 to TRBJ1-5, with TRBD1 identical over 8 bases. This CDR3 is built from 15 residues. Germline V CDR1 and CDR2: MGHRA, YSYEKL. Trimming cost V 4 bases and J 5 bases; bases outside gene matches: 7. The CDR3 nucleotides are TGCGCCAGCAGCCCCTGGACAGGGAGAGATCAGCCCCAGCATTTT. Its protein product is CASSPWTGRDQPQHF.

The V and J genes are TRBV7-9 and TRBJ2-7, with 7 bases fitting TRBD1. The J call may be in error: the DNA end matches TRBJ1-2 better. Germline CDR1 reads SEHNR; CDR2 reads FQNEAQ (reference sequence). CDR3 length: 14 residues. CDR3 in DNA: TGTGCCAGCAGCCTCAGTCAGGGGGGTTATGGCTACACCTTC. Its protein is CASSLSQGGYGYTF.

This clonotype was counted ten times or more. Here the CDR3 reads CASSLSPGGGEQFF. DNA for the CDR3: TGTGCCAGCAGTTTATCGCCCGGGGGAGGTGAGCAGTTCTTC. The chain links TRBV27 to TRBJ2-1, with a possible D match to TRBD2 (6 bases). The CDR3 totals 14 residues. V was shortened by 0 bases and J by 9 bases, with 12 bases between the two germline ends. The germline gives CDR1 MNHEY, CDR2 SMNVEV (reference sequence).

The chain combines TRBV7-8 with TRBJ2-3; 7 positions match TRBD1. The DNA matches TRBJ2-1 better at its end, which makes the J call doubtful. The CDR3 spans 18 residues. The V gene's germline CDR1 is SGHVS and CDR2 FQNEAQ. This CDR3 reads CASSKGYGTETYYNEQFF. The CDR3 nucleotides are TGTGCCAGCAGCAAGGGGTACGGGACAGAGACATATTACAATGAGCAGTTCTTC.

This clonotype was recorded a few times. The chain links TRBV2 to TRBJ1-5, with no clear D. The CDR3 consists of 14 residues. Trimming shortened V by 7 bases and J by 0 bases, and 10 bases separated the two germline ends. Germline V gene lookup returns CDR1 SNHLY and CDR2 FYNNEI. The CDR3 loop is CASKGPDSNQPQHF. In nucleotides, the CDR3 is TGTGCCAGCAAAGGGCCAGATAGCAATCAGCCCCAGCATTTT. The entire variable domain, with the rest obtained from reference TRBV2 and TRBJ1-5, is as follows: EPEVTQTPSHQVTQMGQEVILRCVPISNHLYFYWYRQILGQKVEFLVSFYNNEISEKSEIFDDQFSVERPDGSNFTLKIRSTKLEDSAMYFCASKGPDSNQPQHFGDGTRLSIL.

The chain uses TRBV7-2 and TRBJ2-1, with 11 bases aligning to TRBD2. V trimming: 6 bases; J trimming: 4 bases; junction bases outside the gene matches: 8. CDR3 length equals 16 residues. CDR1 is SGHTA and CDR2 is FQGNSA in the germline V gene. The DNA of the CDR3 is TGTGCCAGCAGGAATAGCGGGAGGGCCACGTACAATGAGCAGTTCTTC. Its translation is CASRNSGRATYNEQFF.

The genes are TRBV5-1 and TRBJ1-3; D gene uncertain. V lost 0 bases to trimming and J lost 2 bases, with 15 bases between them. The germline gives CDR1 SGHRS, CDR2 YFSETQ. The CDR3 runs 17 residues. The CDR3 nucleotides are TGCGCCAGCAGCTTGGAGGCGGGAACAGTGGCTGGAAACACCATATATTTT. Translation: CASSLEAGTVAGNTIYF.

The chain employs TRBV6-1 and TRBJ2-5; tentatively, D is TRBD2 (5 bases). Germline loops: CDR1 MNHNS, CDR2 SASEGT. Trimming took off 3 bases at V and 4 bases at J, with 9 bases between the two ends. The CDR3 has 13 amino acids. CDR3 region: CASSEQGRETQYF. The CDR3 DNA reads TGTGCCAGCAGTGAGCAAGGGAGAGAGACCCAGTACTTC.

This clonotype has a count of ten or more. CDR3 region: CASSSSSMTGTVTEAFF. CDR3 DNA: TGTGCCAGCAGCTCCTCCTCAATGACAGGGACGGTCACTGAAGCTTTCTTT. V is TRBV7-9 and J is TRBJ1-1; 7 positions match TRBD1. There are 17 residues in the CDR3. The trim removed 4 bases at V and 4 bases at J, leaving 15 bases unmatched. The germline V gene encodes CDR1 SEHNR and CDR2 FQNEAQ (reference sequence).

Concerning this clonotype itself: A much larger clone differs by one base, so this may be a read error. The CDR3 protein is CASSSGDRDADTQYF. CDR3 sequence (DNA): TGTGCCAGCAGCTCAGGGGACAGGGACGCAGATACGCAGTATTTT. The chain couples TRBV11-2 to TRBJ2-3; 9 bases fit TRBD1. The CDR3 is made up of 15 amino acids. The V segment lost 4 bases and the J segment 4 bases; nucleotides outside the gene matches: 6. Germline V gene data show CDR1 as SGHAT and CDR2 as FQNNGV.

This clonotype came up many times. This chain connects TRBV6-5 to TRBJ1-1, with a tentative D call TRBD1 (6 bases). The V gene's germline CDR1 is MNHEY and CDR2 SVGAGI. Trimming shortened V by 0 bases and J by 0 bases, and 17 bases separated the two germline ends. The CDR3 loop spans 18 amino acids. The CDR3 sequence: CASSYSFTGGPVNTEAFF. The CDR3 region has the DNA TGTGCCAGCAGTTACTCCTTTACGGGGGGGCCCGTGAACACTGAAGCTTTCTTT.

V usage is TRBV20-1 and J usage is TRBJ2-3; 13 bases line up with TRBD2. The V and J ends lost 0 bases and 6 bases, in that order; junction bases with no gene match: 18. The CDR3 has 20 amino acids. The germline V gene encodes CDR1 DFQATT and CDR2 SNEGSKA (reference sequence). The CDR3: CSARDPHGLGLAGEGDTQYF. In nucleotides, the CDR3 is TGCAGTGCTAGAGATCCCCACGGACTTGGACTAGCGGGAGAGGGGGATACGCAGTATTTT.